Listed below are T cell receptor beta chains from one sample, sequenced in a study of shared clonotypes between healthy human individuals. The data were produced by immunoSEQ multiplex PCR, yet TCRdb's version contains in-frame clones alone and is incomplete. The repertoire holds about a million clones, 76% seen once, with around 1.4% in the top ten. Sequenced material: memory CD4+ T cells sorted from blood. The receptors derive from a man between 18 and 29 years old in good health. Both conserved end residues are part of each CDR3. D genes are given only for firm matches. The size entry is marked missing in some rows and otherwise reads once, few, many or a size class.

j_call | v_call | clone_size | d_call | cdr3_nt | cdr3_aa
TRBJ1-6 | TRBV5-4 | NA | TRBD1 | TGTGCCAGCAGCTTGAGGACAGGGCAGAATTCACCCCTCCACTTT | CASSLRTGQNSPLHF
TRBJ2-3 | TRBV5-4 | NA | TRBD2 | TGTGCCAGCCTCAGGGGCCCACTAGCGGGGGGAGATACGCAGTATTTT | CASLRGPLAGGDTQYF
TRBJ1-2 | TRBV25-1 | once | TRBD1 | TGTGCCAGCAGTACCCATTCGGGACAGGGTAGTTACGGCTACACCTTC | CASSTHSGQGSYGYTF
TRBJ1-3 | TRBV11-2 | few | NA | TGTGCCAGCAGCTATCCGGGCGCCTCTGGAAACACCATATATTTT | CASSYPGASGNTIYF
TRBJ2-3 | TRBV28 | NA | NA | TGTGCCAGCAGTTGGGGAGATACGCAGTATTTT | CASSWGDTQYF
TRBJ1-2 | TRBV12-5 | NA | NA | TGTGCTAGTGGTTTGGGCCGGGTAGGGGACTATGGCTACACCTTC | CASGLGRVGDYGYTF
TRBJ2-1 | TRBV4-1 | NA | NA | TGCGCCAGCAGCCACAGCTCCCTGGGAAAGGGTGCTGATGAGCAGTTCTTC | CASSHSSLGKGADEQFF
TRBJ2-3 | TRBV7-2 | NA | NA | TGTGCCAGCAGCTCCCCTGGCCTCCAGATAGAGCAGTATTTT | CASSSPGLQIEQYF
TRBJ2-7 | TRBV30 | NA | NA | TGTGCCTGGAGTGCCGGGGGAGGAGGGGCCATCTACGAGCAGTACTTC | CAWSAGGGGAIYEQYF
TRBJ2-2 | TRBV28 | NA | TRBD2 | TGTGCCAGCAGTTCTCTACTAGCGGGGGGCGGCACCGGGGAGCTGTTTTTT | CASSSLLAGGGTGELFF
TRBJ1-1 | TRBV7-9 | few | NA | TGTGCCAGCAGCCCAGATAAGATGAACACTGAAGCTTTCTTT | CASSPDKMNTEAFF
TRBJ1-2 | TRBV28 | NA | TRBD1 | TGTGCCAGCAGTTTATCAGGGGGCATTGGCTACACCTTC | CASSLSGGIGYTF
TRBJ2-2 | TRBV5-1 | NA | TRBD2 | TGCGCCAGCAGCTTGTTGGCTAGCGGGAGTGAGGTCGGGGAGCTGTTTTTT | CASSLLASGSEVGELFF
TRBJ2-5 | TRBV2 | NA | NA | TGTGCCAGCAGTGCTGGGACAAACCTCGAGACCCAGTACTTC | CASSAGTNLETQYF
TRBJ2-5 | TRBV7-2 | NA | NA | TGTGCCAGCAGCTTAGGATCCAGCGGTGGGATCACCCAGTACTTC | CASSLGSSGGITQYF
TRBJ2-7 | TRBV2 | NA | NA | TGTGCCAGCAGTGAAAGGCTGGCCTACGAGCAGTACTTC | CASSERLAYEQYF
TRBJ2-6 | TRBV25-1 | NA | NA | TGTGCCAGCAGTGTCACTGGCCCCAACGTCCTGACTTTC | CASSVTGPNVLTF
TRBJ1-1 | TRBV7-9 | NA | NA | TGTGCCAGCAGCCTACTTTGGGACGGAGCTTTCTTT | CASSLLWDGAFF
TRBJ1-4 | TRBV6-1 | NA | NA | TGTGCCAGCATATCGGAGGGATATGAAAAACTGTTTTTT | CASISEGYEKLFF
TRBJ2-3 | TRBV5-1 | once | NA | TGCGCCAGCAGCCCAGTTTTAGGCAGGCGCACAGATACGCAGTATTTT | CASSPVLGRRTDTQYF
TRBJ2-7 | TRBV10-3 | NA | NA | TGTGCCATCAGTGAACGGGGGGCAACGGGGAACGAGCAGTACTTC | CAISERGATGNEQYF
TRBJ2-7 | TRBV2 | many | NA | TGTGCCAGCAGTGTTCGGAGGGAATACGAGCAGTACTTC | CASSVRREYEQYF
TRBJ1-3 | TRBV2 | NA | NA | TGTGCCAGCGCCCTTAGCATCTCTGGAAACACCATATATTTT | CASALSISGNTIYF
TRBJ2-7 | TRBV2 | NA | NA | TGTGCCAGCAGGGCACTTCTAGGGTACGAGCAGTACTTC | CASRALLGYEQYF
TRBJ2-1 | TRBV25-1 | NA | NA | TGTGCCAGCAGTGAGGTCGGCTTCAATGAGCAGTTCTTC | CASSEVGFNEQFF
TRBJ1-4 | TRBV20-1 | few | NA | TGCAGTGCTAGAGGTGGGGAAAAACTGTTTTTT | CSARGGEKLFF
TRBJ1-2 | TRBV5-1 | NA | NA | TGCGCCAGCAGCTTGGGGGCGACTAACTATGGCTACACCTTC | CASSLGATNYGYTF
TRBJ2-6 | TRBV19 | NA | NA | TGTGCCAGTAGTTCAGAGAGCTCTGGGGCCAACGTCCTGACTTTC | CASSSESSGANVLTF
TRBJ2-1 | TRBV6-5 | NA | TRBD2 | TGTGCCAGCAGTTTGCTCAGCGGGGCCCGGTACAATGAGCAGTTCTTC | CASSLLSGARYNEQFF
TRBJ1-2 | TRBV12-5 | NA | NA | TGTGCTAGTGGTTTGGTACTCGGGAAAACGGGGAGTGGCTACACCTTC | CASGLVLGKTGSGYTF
TRBJ1-1 | TRBV5-8 | NA | NA | TGTGCCAGCAGTCGGCCCCACCTGAACACTGAAGCTTTCTTT | CASSRPHLNTEAFF
TRBJ1-2 | TRBV7-8 | NA | TRBD1 | TGTGCCAGCAGCCGGGGACAGGGTCGTATCCACTTC | CASSRGQGRIHF
TRBJ1-2 | TRBV5-6 | few | TRBD1 | TGTGCCAGCAGCCGAGACCAGACAGGGAACACCTTC | CASSRDQTGNTF
TRBJ2-3 | TRBV5-4 | NA | NA | TGTGCCAGCAGCTTGGAATCATTAGTACGGCCCGATACGCAGTATTTT | CASSLESLVRPDTQYF
TRBJ2-3 | TRBV27 | NA | TRBD1 | TGTGCCAGCAGGGCTGAACGGACAGGGGTGACAGATACGCAGTATTTT | CASRAERTGVTDTQYF
TRBJ2-5 | TRBV6-5 | NA | TRBD2 | TGTGCCAGCATGCAGGGACTAGCGGGTCAAGAGACCCAGTACTTC | CASMQGLAGQETQYF
TRBJ1-1 | TRBV18 | once | NA | TGTGCCAGCTCACCACCCATTCTCACTGAAGCTTTCTTT | CASSPPILTEAFF
TRBJ2-6 | TRBV5-4 | NA | NA | TGTGCCAGCAGCATGAGGGGTTCTACGCTCTCTGGGGCCAACGTCCTGACTTTC | CASSMRGSTLSGANVLTF
TRBJ1-2 | TRBV5-8 | NA | NA | TGTGCCAGCAGCTTGACAGGGAAAGGCTATGGCTACACCTTC | CASSLTGKGYGYTF
TRBJ2-7 | TRBV30 | NA | TRBD1 | TGTGCCTGGGGGGACAGAACCTACGAGCAGTACTTC | CAWGDRTYEQYF
TRBJ1-1 | TRBV6-1 | few | TRBD1 | TGTGCCAGCAGACGGACAGGGGTGAACACTGAAGCTTTCTTT | CASRRTGVNTEAFF
TRBJ2-1 | TRBV7-2 | NA | TRBD1 | TGTGCCAGCAGCTTAGCGAGCGGGACAGGGGGCATTAATGAGCAGTTCTTC | CASSLASGTGGINEQFF
TRBJ2-7 | TRBV5-4 | NA | TRBD2 | TGTGCCAGCAGCTCAGGACTAGCGGCGTACGAGCAGTACTTC | CASSSGLAAYEQYF
TRBJ1-6 | TRBV29-1 | NA | TRBD1 | TGCAGCGTCTCTTCAGGGGGCGGTTCACCCCTCCACTTT | CSVSSGGGSPLHF
TRBJ2-7 | TRBV7-6 | NA | TRBD1 | TGTGCCAGCAGCCCTCCTCCGTCCAGGGGGCGGTACGAGCAGTACTTC | CASSPPPSRGRYEQYF
TRBJ1-2 | TRBV28 | NA | TRBD1 | TGTGCCAGCAGGCCGGGACAGAGGGACTATGGCTACACCTTC | CASRPGQRDYGYTF
TRBJ2-7 | TRBV7-6 | NA | TRBD1 | TGTGCCAGCAGCTTGTCTTTACAGGGGGGCTACGAGCAGTACTTC | CASSLSLQGGYEQYF
TRBJ2-7 | TRBV20-1 | few | NA | TGCAGTGCTAGTCCAGGCCGCGAGCAGTACTTC | CSASPGREQYF
TRBJ1-2 | TRBV9 | NA | TRBD1 | TGTGCCAGCAGCGCCCAAGGGACAGCCATCTATGGCTACACCTTC | CASSAQGTAIYGYTF
TRBJ2-5 | TRBV29-1 | NA | NA | TGCAGCGTTGAAGAAGGAGGGTTAGAGACCCAGTACTTC | CSVEEGGLETQYF
TRBJ2-3 | TRBV11-2 | NA | NA | TGTGCCAGCAGGATCATTAGCGGACTAAGCACAGATACGCAGTATTTT | CASRIISGLSTDTQYF
TRBJ1-1 | TRBV11-2 | NA | NA | TGTGCCAGCAGCTTTCCTAATCAAGGCAAAGTGGTTAGCACTGAAGCTTTCTTT | CASSFPNQGKVVSTEAFF